This entry lists 29 T cell receptor beta chains sequenced from one sample in a study of tumor-infiltrating lymphocytes in primary liver carcinoma. Alongside blood RNA obtained from unsorted whole blood, germline DNA was also extracted. Synthesis of TCR beta cDNA was carried out from approximately 470 ng total RNA with a constant-region primer. What produced the TCR beta libraries was three nested multiplex PCR rounds using slightly modified ARM-PCR. It was with TRBV1-TRBV30 forward primers and a C-beta reverse primer that the first two PCR rounds were run, at roughly 9 cycles each. TCRdb reanalysed the multiplex PCR reads using MiXCR and keeps one entry per CDR3 protein. Among approximately 300,000 distinct CDR3 sequences listed, more than 55% were seen once. The source material was peripheral blood. These TCRs come from a man aged 35 to 55 with primary liver carcinoma and hepatitis B virus infection.

CDR3 residues: CASSSISRDSGNEQFF. The CDR3, as DNA: TGTGCCAGCAGCTCAATCTCACGGGACAGTGGCAATGAGCAGTTCTTC. The rearrangement uses TRBV5-6 and TRBJ2-1, with 7 positions matching TRBD1. Germline lookup yields CDR1 SGHDT and CDR2 YYEEEE. The CDR3 spans 16 residues. V was pared by 3 bases and J by 6 bases, with 12 bases of the junction left unmatched.

This clonotype was observed a handful of times. V usage is TRBV6-1 and J usage is TRBJ2-3; TRBD2 matches at 11 bases. The CDR3 sequence is 16 residues long. CDR1 is MNHNS and CDR2 is SASEGT in the germline V gene. The junction had 4 bases not matched to a gene; V was cut back by 5 bases and J by 0 bases. As DNA, the CDR3 is TGTGCCAGCAGTCCACTAGCGGGAGCGAGCACAGATACGCAGTATTTT. Encoded protein: CASSPLAGASTDTQYF.

Notes on this clonotype: This clone may be a read error of a much larger clone one base away. The J gene is TRBJ2-5, the V gene TRBV7-8; no firm D call. Looked up from germline, CDR1 is SGHVS and CDR2 is FQNEAQ. Trimming shortened V by 5 bases and J by 3 bases, and 7 bases separated the two germline ends. This CDR3 is built from 12 residues. The CDR3 DNA reads as TGTGCCAGCAGCCGATCTAAAGAGACCCAGTACTTC. This gives the protein CASSRSKETQYF.

The V gene is TRBV4-1, the J gene TRBJ2-3; D is unresolved. The V and J ends lost 1 base and 0 bases respectively, with 8 bases between them. The CDR3 extends over 15 amino acids. Germline values: CDR1 MGHRA, CDR2 YSYEKL. The CDR3 region has the DNA TGCGCCAGCAGCCAAGGAACTACGAGCACAGATACGCAGTATTTT. Its translation is CASSQGTTSTDTQYF.

The count of this clonotype is one. The V and J genes are TRBV20-1 and TRBJ2-7, with 10 bases identical to TRBD2. V trimming: 3 bases; J trimming: 1 base; junction bases outside the gene matches: 6. Germline V gives CDR1 DFQATT, CDR2 SNEGSKA (reference sequence). The CDR3 spans 15 residues. The CDR3 nucleotides read TGCAGTGCTAGGGCTAGCGGGAGAGGATCCTACGAGCAGTACTTC. This gives the protein CSARASGRGSYEQYF.

In this sample, this clonotype turned up many times. The rearrangement uses TRBV29-1 and TRBJ2-7; the D gene is possibly TRBD1 (6 bases). The ends were cut back, 6 bases at V and 2 bases at J, with 14 bases in the middle. CDR3 length: 13 amino acids. Germline lookup yields CDR1 SQVTM and CDR2 ANQGSEA. The CDR3 nucleotides read TGCAGCGTCACACAGGGTTCTCCCTACGAGCAGTACTTC. This translates into CSVTQGSPYEQYF.

Details on this clonotype: One end of the junction fails to match germline, which may point to a read error. The chain is built from TRBV11-2 and TRBJ2-2, with D uncertain. Germline V gene sequence: CDR1 SGHAT, CDR2 FQNNGV. The CDR3 length is 15 residues. The CDR3 DNA sequence: TGTGCCAGCAGCTTAGGGTCGACGAACACCGAGGAGCTGTTTTTT. Translated: CASSLGSTNTEELFF.

Regarding this clonotype: Germline and junction disagree at one end, which may indicate a read error. This rearrangement joins TRBV6-2 or TRBV6-3 to TRBJ2-2, with D possibly called TRBD1 or TRBD2 (6 bases each). Germline CDR1 is MNHEY and CDR2 is SVGEGT. CDR3 length equals 15 residues. The CDR3 bases are TGTGCCAGCAGTCATATTCGCAGGGGTCGCGGGGAGCTGCTTTTT. Its translation: CASSHIRRGRGELLF.

The V call is TRBV7-9, the J call TRBJ2-2, with unresolved D. V shed 2 bases and J shed 0 bases, with 13 bases lying between them. This CDR3 has 17 amino acids. CDR1 is SEHNR, CDR2 FQNEAQ, per germline (reference sequence). In DNA form, the CDR3 reads TGTGCCAGCAGCTTATGGGTTGACGGATCGAACACCGGGGAGCTGTTTTTT. It codes for CASSLWVDGSNTGELFF.

This clonotype appeared once. With a much larger clone just one base away, this may be a read error. This chain uses TRBV7-9 with TRBJ1-1, with D unclear. Germline CDR1 reads SEHNR; CDR2 reads FQNEAQ (reference sequence). The CDR3 totals 12 residues. This chain's CDR3 is CGSSWDNTEAFF. The CDR3 nucleotides are TGTGGCAGCAGCTGGGATAACACTGAAGCTTTCTTT. The entire variable domain, with the rest obtained from reference TRBV7-9 and TRBJ1-1, is as follows: DTGVSQNPRHKITKRGQNVTFRCDPISEHNRLYWYRQTLGQGPEFLTYFQNEAQLEKSRLLSDRFSAERPKGSFSTLEIQRTEQGDSAMYLCGSSWDNTEAFFGQGTRLTVV.

The sample holds a few counts of this clonotype. The rearrangement links TRBV6-1 to TRBJ2-2, with a tentative D call TRBD2 (6 bases). CDR1 is MNHNS and CDR2 is SASEGT in the germline V gene. The germline V and J ends were trimmed by 6 bases and 0 bases, with 14 bases remaining between them. This CDR3 contains 16 residues. The chain's CDR3 is CASRRGGSPNTGELFF. For the CDR3, the DNA is TGTGCCAGCAGGCGGGGCGGGTCACCGAACACCGGGGAGCTGTTTTTT.

Ten or more counts support this clonotype. This chain links TRBV30 with TRBJ2-2; possible D gene TRBD1, 5 bases. Per germline, CDR1 GTSNPN and CDR2 SVGIG (reference sequence). The CDR3 sequence is 12 residues long. With 4 bases removed from V and 3 bases from J, the gap between germline ends came to 6 bases. CDR3 loop: CAWTGYTGELFF. The CDR3, as DNA: TGTGCCTGGACAGGGTACACCGGGGAGCTGTTTTTT.

This clonotype was detected ten times or more. The CDR3 coding sequence is TGTGCCAGCAGGGGGACAGGGGGGAATTCACCCCTCCACTTT. Its protein product is CASRGTGGNSPLHF. The chain joins TRBV12-3 or TRBV12-4 to TRBJ1-6; 11 bases agree with TRBD1. This CDR3 has 14 amino acids. Germline trimming cut 6 bases from V and 7 bases from J; bases unmatched to any gene: 2.

A note on this clonotype: Just one base apart from a much larger clone, this may be a read error. This chain joins TRBV10-3 and TRBJ1-1; D perhaps matches TRBD1 (5 bases). The germline gives CDR1 ENHRY, CDR2 SYGVKD. The V end was cut by 9 bases, the J end by 3 bases, with 23 bases between. This CDR3 spans 16 amino acids. In DNA form, the CDR3 reads TGTGCCATTTCACGGGACTGGGGGTGGCAGGACACTGAAGCTTTCTTT. This translates into CAISRDWGWQDTEAFF.

This clonotype was counted only a few times. The rearrangement joins TRBV28 to TRBJ1-5, with D perhaps matching TRBD1 (5 bases). CDR3 length: 16 residues. CDR1 and CDR2 from the germline V gene are MDHEN and SYDVKM. Trimming left V 7 bases short and J 1 base short, with 17 bases between. The CDR3 DNA reads TGTGCCAGCACCCGGGGGGGGTCGGGCAGCAATCAGCCCCAGCATTTT. The encoded protein is CASTRGGSGSNQPQHF.

This clonotype was seen more than once but under ten times. The chain employs TRBV5-4 and TRBJ2-7; D may be TRBD2 (6 bases). The V end lost 0 bases, the J end lost 0 bases, and 10 bases lay between the germline ends. The CDR3 sequence is 15 residues long. Germline V lookup: CDR1 SGHNT, CDR2 YYREEE (reference sequence). The chain's CDR3 is CASSLGGGSSYEQYF. The CDR3 DNA is TGTGCCAGCAGCTTGGGTGGGGGGAGCTCCTACGAGCAGTACTTC.

V gene TRBV6-1 combines with J gene TRBJ2-7; 7 bases line up with TRBD2. V gave up 4 bases and J gave up 10 bases; unmatched junction bases: 13. Germline CDR1 MNHNS, CDR2 SASEGT. CDR3 length: 14 amino acids. CDR3 in amino acids: CASSVARGVSDQYF. The CDR3 DNA sequence: TGTGCCAGCAGTGTGGCTCGGGGGGTTAGCGACCAGTACTTC.

This clonotype was detected ten times or more. The chain couples TRBV29-1 to TRBJ1-1; no clear D gene. The germline V gene has CDR1 SQVTM and CDR2 ANQGSEA. Trimming removed 4 bases at V and 1 base at J, with 4 bases between. This CDR3 comprises 11 residues. The CDR3: CSVASNTEAFF. CDR3 bases: TGCAGCGTTGCGTCGAACACTGAAGCTTTCTTT.

This clonotype was counted many times. This chain connects TRBV12-3 or TRBV12-4 to TRBJ1-3; D unclear. V dropped 3 bases and J dropped 5 bases, with 14 bases sitting between them. The CDR3 covers 15 residues. CDR3 sequence reads: CASSFQRAERNTIYF. The DNA of the CDR3 is TGTGCCAGCAGTTTCCAGAGGGCGGAGAGAAACACCATATATTTT.

As for this clonotype: A single base separates this from a much larger clone, so it may be a read error. The chain is built from TRBV12-3 or TRBV12-4 and TRBJ2-2; D gene unclear. CDR3 length: 12 residues. With 10 bases removed from V and 7 bases from J, the gap between germline ends came to 13 bases. The chain's CDR3 is CAIRWGGGELFF. For the CDR3, the DNA is TGTGCCATCAGATGGGGTGGCGGGGAGCTGTTTTTT.

Comments on this clonotype: A single base separates this from a much larger clone, so it may be a read error. This chain links TRBV4-2 with TRBJ2-7; 10 positions match TRBD2. This CDR3 is built from 15 residues. Germline loops: CDR1 LGHNA, CDR2 YNFKEQ. CDR3 sequence: CASSQGASGSEERYF. For the CDR3, the DNA is TGTGCCAGCAGCCAAGGGGCTAGCGGGAGCGAGGAGCGGTACTTC.

For this clonotype: This may arise from a read error, as a much more abundant clone is one base away. The chain employs TRBV29-1 and TRBJ1-1; D is ambiguous. The CDR3 is 11 amino acids. The germline gives CDR1 SQVTM, CDR2 ANQGSEA. CDR3 bases: TGCAGCGTTGCCACCGGCACTGGAGCTTTCTTT. Protein product: CSVATGTGAFF.

V usage is TRBV10-3 and J usage is TRBJ2-7; a weak D match, TRBD2 (5 bases). This CDR3 contains 15 residues. Trimming shortened V by 4 bases and J by 5 bases, and 18 bases separated the two germline ends. Germline assignment: CDR1 ENHRY and CDR2 SYGVKD. CDR3 residues: CAISVEESSHNEQYF. The CDR3 DNA sequence: TGTGCCATCAGTGTGGAGGAGAGCTCCCACAACGAGCAGTACTTC.

Details on this clonotype: One junction end does not reproduce the germline sequence, and a read error may be involved. The genes are TRBV5-4 and TRBJ2-1; 8 nucleotides align to TRBD2. CDR1 is SGHNT and CDR2 is YYREEE in the germline V gene (reference sequence). This CDR3 spans 13 amino acids. CDR3 DNA sequence: TGTGCCAGCAGCCCCGCTTCTGGCGGGAGGCTACTCTTC. It specifies CASSPASGGRLLF.

The V and J genes are TRBV6-5 and TRBJ1-5; 8 bases align to TRBD1. The V gene end was trimmed by 5 bases and the J gene end by 11 bases; junction bases not matched to a gene: 14. Germline assignment: CDR1 MNHEY and CDR2 SVGAGI. This CDR3 contains 15 residues. The CDR3 DNA is TGTGCCAGCAGTCCGGGACAGGAAGGGGGACAGTCCCAGCATTTT. This encodes CASSPGQEGGQSQHF.

Comment on this clonotype: The junction and the germline gene differ at one end; a read error may be behind it. This chain connects TRBV28 to TRBJ2-1, with 7 bases matching TRBD2. The CDR3 contains 16 residues. Germline assignment: CDR1 MDHEN and CDR2 SYDVKM. CDR3 protein: CASSSGLVGINNEQFF. CDR3 in DNA: TGCGCCAGCAGTTCAGGACTAGTGGGGATAAACAATGAGCAGTTCTTC. Supplemented by reference TRBV28 and TRBJ2-1, the full variable domain reads DVKVTQSSRYLVKRTGEKVFLECVQDMDHENMFWYRQDPGLGLRLIYFSYDVKMKEKGDIPEGYSVSREKKERFSLILESASTNQTSMYLCASSSGLVGINNEQFFGPGTRLTVL.

The gene calls are TRBV28 and TRBJ2-1; 13 nucleotides match TRBD2. Looked up from germline, CDR1 is MDHEN and CDR2 is SYDVKM. V was clipped by 4 bases and J by 8 bases; unmatched bases: 11. The CDR3 contains 17 residues. The DNA of the CDR3 is TGTGCCAGCAGTTCCTTCGGGACTAGCGGGACGATTGATGAGCAGTTCTTC. Protein sequence: CASSSFGTSGTIDEQFF.

The chain is built from TRBV4-2 and TRBJ2-5; perhaps TRBD2 as D (6 bases). The CDR3 has 17 amino acids. The germline CDR1 and CDR2 sequences are LGHNA and YNFKEQ. The V end lost 3 bases, the J end lost 4 bases, and 21 bases lay between the germline ends. This CDR3 is CASSQGQTRRPAETQYF. CDR3 nucleotide sequence: TGTGCCAGCAGCCAGGGTCAGACTAGGAGACCCGCAGAGACCCAGTACTTC.

V usage is TRBV6-1 and J usage is TRBJ2-1; the match to TRBD2 covers 7 bases. Germline V gives CDR1 MNHNS, CDR2 SASEGT. The CDR3 has 13 amino acids. V lost 11 bases, J lost 9 bases, and 13 bases stayed unmatched. CDR3 sequence reads: CAVLGRGRTEQFF. Written as DNA, the CDR3 is TGTGCCGTCCTAGGTCGCGGGAGAACTGAGCAGTTCTTC.